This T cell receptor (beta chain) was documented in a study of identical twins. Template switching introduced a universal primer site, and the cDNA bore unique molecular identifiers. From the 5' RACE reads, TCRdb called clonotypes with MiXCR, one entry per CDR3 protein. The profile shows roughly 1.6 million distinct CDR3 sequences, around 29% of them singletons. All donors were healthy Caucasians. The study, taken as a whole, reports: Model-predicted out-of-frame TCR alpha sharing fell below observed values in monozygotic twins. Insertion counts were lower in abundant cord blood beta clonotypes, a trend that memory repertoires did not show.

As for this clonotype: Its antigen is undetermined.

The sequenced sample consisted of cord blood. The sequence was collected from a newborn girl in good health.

The chain's CDR3 is CSASPLLGGVYNEQFF. The DNA for the CDR3 is TGCAGTGCTTCCCCCCTCCTGGGCGGGGTCTACAATGAGCAGTTCTTC. This sequence joins TRBV20-1 and TRBJ2-1, with D perhaps TRBD2 (6 bases). CDR1 is DFQATT and CDR2 is SNEGSKA in the germline V gene (reference sequence). CDR3 length equals 16 residues. V lost 5 bases and J 3 bases, leaving 20 bases between the germline ends.